This is a list of T cell receptor beta chains from one sample in a study of cytomegalovirus exposure and HLA in healthy donors. Profiling relied on immunoSEQ multiplex PCR, and the TCRdb table lists in-frame clones only, not all of them. The sample holds approximately 82,000 clones, about four fifths seen once. The sequenced sample was PBMCs. Receptor source: a man aged 40-49 years in good health and CMV-seronegative. CDR3s leave out the opening cysteine and the closing phenylalanine or tryptophan.

V gene,J gene,CDR3 protein
TRBV6-5,TRBJ1-1,ASSYAYGTEAF
TRBV15,TRBJ2-1,ATSRSGSGSSNEQF
TRBV6-5,TRBJ2-5,ASGRSTGGRETQY
TRBV9,TRBJ2-4,ASSVSGLPGENIQY
TRBV7-9,TRBJ1-2,ASSLLRDIPYGYT
TRBV20-1,TRBJ2-1,SARLPF
TRBV2,TRBJ2-7,ASSELAERHEQY
TRBV27,TRBJ1-1,ASSIRGTEAF
TRBV7-9,TRBJ2-1,ASSLFSGSSYNEQF
TRBV4-1,TRBJ1-2,ASSQDPRTGGRDYGYT
TRBV19,TRBJ1-2,ASNTNRGSDYAYT
TRBV27,TRBJ2-6,ASSLKWGGSGANVLT
TRBV6-4,TRBJ2-1,ASILVGEQF
TRBV18,TRBJ2-3,ASSPGQRSTDTQY
TRBV19,TRBJ1-1,ASSIASPNTEAF
TRBV2,TRBJ1-3,ASSDRGPGGENTIY
TRBV19,TRBJ2-7,ASNSGGKGEYEQY
TRBV7-2,TRBJ2-7,ASSPPGVSYEQY
TRBV29-1,TRBJ2-1,SVEGPSGRGNEQF
TRBV27,TRBJ2-1,ASSILAGTVNEQF
TRBV28,TRBJ2-2,ASSPGDVGELF
TRBV6-1,TRBJ1-3,ASAGGLIGNTIY
TRBV18,TRBJ1-2,ASSPDRAGYT
TRBV28,TRBJ2-7,ASSLLAEGYEQY
TRBV2,TRBJ2-1,ASSEQNSYNEQF
TRBV7-8,TRBJ2-1,ASSPGGPSGYNEQF
TRBV30,TRBJ1-5,AWSVGGNQPQH
TRBV30,TRBJ1-3,AWTDLGSGNTIY
TRBV18,TRBJ1-1,ASSTWGGTGYTEAF
TRBV6-5,TRBJ1-4,ASSSDRFATNEKLF
TRBV6-5,TRBJ2-1,ASSYRSGGEQF
TRBV27,TRBJ2-7,ASSRQGSAYEQY
TRBV6-5,TRBJ2-7,ASIPRFDSYEQY
TRBV5-1,TRBJ2-5,ASSLSFYETQY
TRBV18,TRBJ1-2,ASSPGQNYGYT
TRBV7-9,TRBJ2-3,SSSLEQIDTQY
TRBV19,TRBJ2-1,ASSLAGVGEQF
TRBV6-6,TRBJ1-4,ASSSEEKLF
TRBV21-1,TRBJ2-7,ASSTGDSPYEQY
TRBV5-4,TRBJ2-3,ASSRGQELTDTQY
TRBV7-2,TRBJ2-7,ASSPTSGKYEQY
TRBV14,TRBJ2-7,ASSPRGSGPYEQY
TRBV5-1,TRBJ2-7,ASSSGTVSYEQY
TRBV6-5,TRBJ1-1,ASRPDRDPTEAF
TRBV2,TRBJ1-4,ASSEAKQGGRWTNEKLF
TRBV9,TRBJ2-5,ASSVGPDSYQETQY
TRBV6-1,TRBJ2-7,ASTRQGAPYEQY
TRBV7-2,TRBJ2-7,ASSLEGGRSHEQY
TRBV7-2,TRBJ1-3,ASSIQGTSSGNTIY
TRBV29-1,TRBJ1-1,SVVSRHTGTEAF
TRBV2,TRBJ1-2,ASSAQGGYYGYT
TRBV9,TRBJ2-1,ASSEGQIHNEQF
TRBV11-2,TRBJ2-7,ASSQSVVYEQY
TRBV5-6,TRBJ2-3,ASSLAVLAGVTDTQY
TRBV5-1,TRBJ2-3,ASSPGRGPQY
TRBV5-1,TRBJ2-7,ASSIIRTTTYEQY
TRBV2,TRBJ1-4,ASSAVGGNEKLF
TRBV27,TRBJ1-1,ASMQGGTEAF
TRBV9,TRBJ2-7,ASSKRTGDEQY
TRBV5-1,TRBJ1-4,ASSLGQVNEKLF